The source of this TCR beta chain is a study of blood T cell repertoires in COVID-19. Across the study: Acute and convalescent COVID-19 samples came from the United States, Italy and Spain.

Per the original data handling: Amplification of reference gene primers provided the estimated nucleated cell counts. Measured with immunoSEQ multiplex PCR; TCRdb has only the in-frame clones, and not every one. V and J calls and clone size are given by that table; D and trimming were obtained from the DNA. Among around 130,000 clones, 84% were seen once, and the ten largest hold 1.4% to 1.5%. This clone appeared once. J was trimmed by 6 bases and V by 5 bases; bases with no gene match: 10. The germline V gene encodes CDR1 LNHDA and CDR2 SQIVND (reference sequence). This CDR3 has 15 residues. This chain connects TRBV19 to TRBJ1-1; 9 nucleotides align to TRBD1. Specimen: peripheral blood. The clonotype comes from a man aged 55 to 70 with acute or convalescent COVID-19. This CDR3 reads CASSGRDRALAEAFF. As DNA, the CDR3 is TGTGCCAGTAGTGGTCGGGACAGGGCGTTGGCTGAAGCTTTCTTT.